Shown below are 6 T cell receptor beta chains from a single sample sequenced in a study of blood T cell repertoires in COVID-19. The method was immunoSEQ multiplex PCR; TCRdb's version includes in-frame clones alone and lacks a portion of them. The table has about 280,000 clones, around 90% seen once. The sample consisted of PBMCs or T cells enriched from blood (not recorded which). The receptors originated from a woman in her twenties or thirties with acute COVID-19.

This clone was counted only a few times. J is TRBJ1-6 and V is TRBV28; perhaps TRBD1 as D (6 bases). The V end lost 6 bases, the J end lost 7 bases, and 19 bases lay between the germline ends. The length of the CDR3 is 16 residues. The germline CDR1 and CDR2 sequences are MDHEN and SYDVKM. This CDR3 reads CASRAKPGQGNSPLHF. The CDR3 nucleotides are TGTGCCAGCAGGGCCAAACCGGGACAAGGAAATTCACCCCTCCACTTT. Together with reference TRBV28 and TRBJ1-6, the CDR3 gives the full variable domain: DVKVTQSSRYLVKRTGEKVFLECVQDMDHENMFWYRQDPGLGLRLIYFSYDVKMKEKGDIPEGYSVSREKKERFSLILESASTNQTSMYLCASRAKPGQGNSPLHFGNGTRLTVT.

The chain couples TRBV28 to TRBJ2-2; TRBD2 matches at 11 bases. Trimming at V came to 1 base and at J to 9 bases, leaving 16 bases not matched to a gene. This CDR3 region has 19 residues. Germline-derived CDR1 and CDR2 are MDHEN and SYDVKM. This CDR3 reads CASSLYRPGTSGFGRELFF. The CDR3 nucleotides are TGTGCCAGCAGTTTATATCGACCAGGGACTAGCGGTTTCGGGCGGGAGCTGTTTTTT.

There are a few counts of this clone. The chain has TRBV28 and TRBJ1-5, with unresolved D. The CDR3 consists of 14 residues. Germline CDR1 is MDHEN and CDR2 is SYDVKM. V was trimmed by 5 bases and J by 0 bases, leaving 8 bases between them. CDR3 bases: TGTGCCAGCAGTGGGCCCTATAGCAATCAGCCCCAGCATTTT. As protein: CASSGPYSNQPQHF.

Regarding this clone: In the same sample, other DNA sequences code for this CDR3. V is TRBV27 and J is TRBJ2-1; unclear D gene. Germline-derived CDR1 and CDR2 are MNHEY and SMNVEV (reference sequence). V was pared by 0 bases and J by 7 bases, with 4 bases between. CDR3 length: 12 amino acids. Written as DNA, the CDR3 is TGTGCCAGCAGTTTATCTCGGAATGAGCAGTTCTTC. Protein sequence: CASSLSRNEQFF.

The CDR3 nucleotides read TGTGCCAGTAGTATAGGGTACAGGGACAATGAGCAGTTCTTC. It codes for CASSIGYRDNEQFF. This rearrangement joins TRBV19 to TRBJ2-1; D is possibly TRBD1 (6 bases). Germline CDR1 and CDR2: LNHDA and SQIVND (reference sequence). The V end lost 1 base, the J end lost 5 bases, and 9 bases lay between the germline ends. The CDR3 has 14 residues.

This chain uses TRBV28 with TRBJ2-7; 8 bases agree with TRBD1. J gave up 2 bases and V 6 bases, and 6 bases lay outside the gene matches. This CDR3 is built from 14 residues. CDR1 and CDR2 (germline): MDHEN, SYDVKM. The CDR3 protein is CASREDRETYEQYF. The CDR3 DNA sequence: TGTGCCAGCAGGGAGGACAGGGAAACCTACGAGCAGTACTTC. The whole variable domain, remainder taken from reference TRBV28 and TRBJ2-7, is DVKVTQSSRYLVKRTGEKVFLECVQDMDHENMFWYRQDPGLGLRLIYFSYDVKMKEKGDIPEGYSVSREKKERFSLILESASTNQTSMYLCASREDRETYEQYFGPGTRLTVT.